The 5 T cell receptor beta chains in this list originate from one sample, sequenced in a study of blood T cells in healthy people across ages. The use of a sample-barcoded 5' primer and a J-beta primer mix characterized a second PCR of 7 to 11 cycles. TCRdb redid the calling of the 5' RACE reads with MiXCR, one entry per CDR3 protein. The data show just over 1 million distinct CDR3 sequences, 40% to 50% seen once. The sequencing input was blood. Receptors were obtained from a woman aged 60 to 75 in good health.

The CDR3 nucleotides are TGCGCCAGCAGCCCGAGGACAGGGTCGAGCACTGAAGCTTTCTTT. It translates to CASSPRTGSSTEAFF. The chain recombines TRBV5-1 with TRBJ1-1; 8 nucleotides line up with TRBD1. Germline V gene data show CDR1 as SGHRS and CDR2 as YFSETQ. V lost 4 bases, J lost 4 bases, and 9 bases stayed unmatched. CDR3 length: 15 residues.

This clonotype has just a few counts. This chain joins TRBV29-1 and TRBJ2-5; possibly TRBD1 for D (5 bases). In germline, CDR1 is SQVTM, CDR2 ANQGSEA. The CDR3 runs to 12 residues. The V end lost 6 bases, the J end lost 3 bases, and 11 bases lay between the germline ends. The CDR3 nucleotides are TGCAGCGTCGGACGACAGAAAGAGACCCAGTACTTC. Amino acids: CSVGRQKETQYF.

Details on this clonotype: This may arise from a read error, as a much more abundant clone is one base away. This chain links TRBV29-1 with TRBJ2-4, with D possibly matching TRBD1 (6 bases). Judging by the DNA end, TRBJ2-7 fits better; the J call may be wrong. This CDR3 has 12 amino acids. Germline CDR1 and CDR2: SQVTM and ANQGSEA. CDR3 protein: CSVQDRSCEQYF. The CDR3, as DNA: TGCAGCGTCCAAGACAGGAGCTGCGAGCAGTACTTC.

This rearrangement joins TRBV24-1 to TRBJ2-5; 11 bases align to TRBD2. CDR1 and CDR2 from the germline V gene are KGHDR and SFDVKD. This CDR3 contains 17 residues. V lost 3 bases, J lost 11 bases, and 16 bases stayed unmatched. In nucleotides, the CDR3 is TGTGCCACCAGTGATGCCGGACTAGCGGGTGGTGTCAATGAGCAGTACTTC. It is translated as CATSDAGLAGGVNEQYF.

CDR3 coding DNA: TGTGCCAGCAGCCCGGGGCTAGCGGGATACTCCTACAATGAGCAGTTCTTC. Translated, it gives CASSPGLAGYSYNEQFF. The chain is built from TRBV11-3 and TRBJ2-1, with 9 bases matching TRBD2. The CDR3 is 17 amino acids. Trimming cost V 5 bases and J 0 bases; bases outside gene matches: 8. Germline CDR1 SGHNT, CDR2 YENEEA.